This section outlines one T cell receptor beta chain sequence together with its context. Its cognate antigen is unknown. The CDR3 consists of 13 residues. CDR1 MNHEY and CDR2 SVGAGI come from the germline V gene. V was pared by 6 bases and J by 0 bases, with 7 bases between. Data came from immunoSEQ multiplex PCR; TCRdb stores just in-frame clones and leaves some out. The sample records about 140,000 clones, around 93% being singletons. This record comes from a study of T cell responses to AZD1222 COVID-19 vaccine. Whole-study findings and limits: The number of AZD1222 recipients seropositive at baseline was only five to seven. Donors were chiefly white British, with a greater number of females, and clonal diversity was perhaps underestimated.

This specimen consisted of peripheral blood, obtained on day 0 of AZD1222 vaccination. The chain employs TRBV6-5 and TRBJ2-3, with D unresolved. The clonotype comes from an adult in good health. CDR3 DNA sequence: TGTGCCAGCAGCCCCGACAGCACAGATACGCAGTATTTT. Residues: CASSPDSTDTQYF.